The 29 T cell receptor beta chains below were found in one sample sequenced in a study of human T cells and chemical hapten exposure. Specified time point: healthy volunteer bleed at 6 weeks. It was from unfractionated whole blood that total RNA was extracted. TCRdb redid the calling of the RACE reads with MiXCR, one entry per CDR3 protein. The sample has under 45,000 distinct CDR3 sequences, roughly 5% seen once. Sequenced input: whole blood. Source of these receptors: a human donor in good health. Some clones in this sample may be carry-over from other donors' samples.

This clonotype appeared many times. The chain combines TRBV12-3 or TRBV12-4 with TRBJ1-2; the D is unclear. The length of the CDR3 is 15 residues. The V end lost 6 bases, the J end lost 0 bases, and 14 bases lay between the germline ends. The CDR3 DNA follows: TGTGCCAGCAGCCAAAGCGCAAGTACTAACTATGGCTACACCTTC. Its protein is CASSQSASTNYGYTF.

The sample holds many counts of this clonotype. The chain links TRBV28 to TRBJ2-1, with D perhaps being TRBD1 or TRBD2 (5 bases each). The CDR3 covers 13 residues. Trimming stripped 4 bases from V and 4 bases from J, with 8 bases between. CDR1 is MDHEN, CDR2 SYDVKM, per germline. The CDR3 reads CASSSGAYNEQFF. DNA for the CDR3: TGTGCCAGCAGTTCCGGGGCTTACAATGAGCAGTTCTTC. Supplemented by reference TRBV28 and TRBJ2-1, the full variable domain reads DVKVTQSSRYLVKRTGEKVFLECVQDMDHENMFWYRQDPGLGLRLIYFSYDVKMKEKGDIPEGYSVSREKKERFSLILESASTNQTSMYLCASSSGAYNEQFFGPGTRLTVL.

This clonotype came up many times. This sequence joins TRBV27 and TRBJ2-1; D may be TRBD2 (6 bases). Germline assignment: CDR1 MNHEY and CDR2 SMNVEV (reference sequence). CDR3 length: 16 residues. Between the trimmed V and J ends, which lost 1 base and 5 bases, there was a span of 15 bases. The CDR3 loop reads CASSLWGLGSHNEQFF. The CDR3 coding sequence is TGTGCCAGCAGTTTATGGGGACTGGGATCCCACAATGAGCAGTTCTTC.

This clonotype was found many times. This chain joins TRBV20-1 and TRBJ2-1; 11 bases agree with TRBD2. The CDR3 runs to 14 residues. The ends lost 6 bases at V and 8 bases at J; junction bases unmatched: 9. The germline V gene encodes CDR1 DFQATT and CDR2 SNEGSKA (reference sequence). CDR3 nucleotides: TGCAGTGCAATAGCGGGAGGGGTTCGTGATGAGCAGTTCTTC. This encodes CSAIAGGVRDEQFF.

The genes are TRBV30 and TRBJ1-3; D is unresolved. Per germline, CDR1 GTSNPN and CDR2 SVGIG (reference sequence). Trimming shortened V by 2 bases and J by 1 base, and 3 bases separated the two germline ends. The CDR3 totals 12 residues. The CDR3 region is CAWSSSGNTIYF. In DNA form, the CDR3 reads TGTGCCTGGAGTTCGTCTGGAAACACCATATATTTT.

The table lists this clonotype with a few counts. V is TRBV28 and J is TRBJ2-7; D is perhaps TRBD1 (6 bases). The germline V gene has CDR1 MDHEN and CDR2 SYDVKM. The CDR3 runs to 15 residues. V shed 6 bases and J shed 0 bases, with 15 bases lying between them. CDR3 DNA sequence: TGTGCCAGCAGCCTAGACAGGCTCCTCTCCTACGAGCAGTACTTC. Amino acid sequence: CASSLDRLLSYEQYF.

This clonotype ranks as medium-sized (0.01 to 0.1%). The V and J genes are TRBV2 and TRBJ2-2; D is ambiguous. The CDR3 consists of 13 residues. Trimming removed 6 bases at V and 5 bases at J, with 10 bases between. Per the germline V gene, CDR1 is SNHLY and CDR2 is FYNNEI. Here the CDR3 DNA reads TGTGCCAGCAGCTATAGTAATACCGGGGAGCTGTTTTTT. Residues: CASSYSNTGELFF.

This clonotype was counted a few times. The chain is built from TRBV7-9 and TRBJ2-5; D is unclear. The CDR3 is 13 amino acids. Trimming took 1 base from V and 5 from J, leaving 8 bases between them. CDR1 SEHNR and CDR2 FQNEAQ come from the germline V gene (reference sequence). In nucleotides, the CDR3 is TGTGCCAGCAGCTTAGGCGTTTTGGAGACCCAGTACTTC. This codes for CASSLGVLETQYF.

This clonotype was seen repeatedly, ten times or more. CDR3 DNA sequence: TGTGCCAGCAGCGCGTACAGGGTCAGTTTCTCTGGGGCCAACGTCCTGACTTTC. As protein: CASSAYRVSFSGANVLTF. The chain has TRBV7-9 and TRBJ2-6; maybe TRBD1 (6 bases). The ends were cut back, 5 bases at V and 0 bases at J, with 17 bases in the middle. The CDR3 covers 18 residues. Looked up from germline, CDR1 is SEHNR and CDR2 is FQNEAQ (reference sequence).

The chain couples TRBV29-1 to TRBJ2-1, with D unclear. Germline-derived CDR1 and CDR2 are SQVTM and ANQGSEA. The CDR3 has 16 amino acids. Between the trimmed V and J ends, which lost 3 bases and 4 bases, there was a span of 19 bases. CDR3 DNA: TGCAGCGTTGATGGGGTAGCCCTCGGCCGTTACAATGAGCAGTTCTTC. Its protein product is CSVDGVALGRYNEQFF.

This clonotype was counted at least ten times. The V call is TRBV2, the J call TRBJ2-1; D unclear. With 7 bases removed from V and 0 bases from J, the gap between germline ends came to 13 bases. Germline V gene sequence: CDR1 SNHLY, CDR2 FYNNEI. The CDR3 is made up of 15 amino acids. The CDR3 loop reads CASTPLQSSYNEQFF. The DNA of the CDR3 is TGTGCCAGCACTCCGCTCCAGAGCTCCTACAATGAGCAGTTCTTC.

In this sample, this clonotype turned up many times. The chain employs TRBV11-2 and TRBJ1-5, with D unresolved. V was trimmed by 0 bases and J by 7 bases, leaving 7 bases between them. Germline assignment: CDR1 SGHAT and CDR2 FQNNGV. CDR3 length: 13 amino acids. In DNA, the CDR3 is TGTGCCAGCAGCTTAGAGCCTGGGCAGCCCCAGCATTTT. Amino acid sequence: CASSLEPGQPQHF.

The V and J genes are TRBV20-1 and TRBJ2-3, with 14 bases fitting TRBD2. Germline lookup yields CDR1 DFQATT and CDR2 SNEGSKA (reference sequence). This CDR3 has 16 amino acids. The V and J ends lost 6 bases and 5 bases, in that order; junction bases with no gene match: 10. The CDR3, as DNA: TGCAGTGCCCGGACTAGCGGGGGGTATGGGGAAGATACGCAGTATTTT. This sequence encodes CSARTSGGYGEDTQYF.

This clonotype was observed many times. This chain connects TRBV20-1 to TRBJ2-3, with D possibly TRBD2 on 7 matching bases. CDR1 DFQATT and CDR2 SNEGSKA come from the germline V gene (reference sequence). The CDR3 is 19 amino acids. V was shortened by 1 base and J by 4 bases, with 27 bases between the two germline ends. The CDR3 region has the DNA TGCAGTGCTAGAGCCCCATTGTCCTCCACAATGGGGGGGCCAGATACGCAGTATTTT. This sequence encodes CSARAPLSSTMGGPDTQYF.

This clonotype was observed many times. The chain joins TRBV2 to TRBJ1-1; a possible D gene is TRBD1 (6 bases). Germline CDR1 SNHLY, CDR2 FYNNEI. CDR3 size: 15 residues. Trimming cost V 6 bases and J 1 base, with 15 bases left between them. The DNA for the CDR3 is TGTGCCAGCAGGAACCGGGACACACCGAACACTGAAGCTTTCTTT. This codes for CASRNRDTPNTEAFF.

At least ten counts were recorded for this clonotype. The rearrangement joins TRBV7-9 to TRBJ2-3; tentatively, D is TRBD2 (5 bases). Between the trimmed V and J ends, which lost 0 bases and 0 bases, there was a span of 19 bases. The CDR3 spans 19 residues. Germline assignment: CDR1 SEHNR and CDR2 FQNEAQ (reference sequence). The CDR3 coding sequence is TGTGCCAGCAGCTTAGCGCTTTCCCCCCCGGGAAGAAGCACAGATACGCAGTATTTT. It is translated as CASSLALSPPGRSTDTQYF.

This clonotype was detected ten times or more. The gene calls are TRBV11-2 and TRBJ2-2; D remains unclear. The CDR3 contains 15 residues. Germline CDR1 is SGHAT and CDR2 is FQNNGV. The ends were cut back, 5 bases at V and 3 bases at J, with 13 bases in the middle. CDR3 DNA: TGTGCCAGCAGCCCTTACCGACCCGACACCGGGGAGCTGTTTTTT. It encodes CASSPYRPDTGELFF. Full variable domain (remainder filled in from reference TRBV11-2 and TRBJ2-2): EAGVAQSPRYKIIEKRQSVAFWCNPISGHATLYWYQQILGQGPKLLIQFQNNGVVDDSQLPKDRFSAERLKGVDSTLKIQPAKLEDSAVYLCASSPYRPDTGELFFGEGSRLTVL.

In this sample, this clonotype turned up many times. V gene TRBV15 combines with J gene TRBJ1-1; D is undetermined. Germline assignment: CDR1 LNHNV and CDR2 YYDKDF (reference sequence). Trimming shortened V by 0 bases and J by 0 bases, and 8 bases separated the two germline ends. CDR3 length equals 15 residues. The chain's CDR3 is CATSRDLVLNTEAFF. The CDR3 DNA reads TGTGCCACCAGCAGAGATCTCGTTTTGAACACTGAAGCTTTCTTT.

This clonotype has at least ten counts. The chain carries TRBV29-1 and TRBJ1-1; D gene ambiguous. Deletions cut 7 bases from V and 1 base from J, with 10 bases between. The CDR3 totals 12 residues. Germline CDR1 SQVTM, CDR2 ANQGSEA. The CDR3 DNA sequence: TGCAGCGGAAAACGGGGGAACACTGAAGCTTTCTTT. Protein sequence: CSGKRGNTEAFF.

This clonotype was counted a few times. A clone one base away is much larger, so this may be a read error. The CDR3 nucleotides are TGTGCCAGCCCCCTAGGGCCCGCCCAGTACTTC. Translating it yields CASPLGPAQYF. This rearrangement joins TRBV6-6 to TRBJ2-5, with D unresolved. Looked up from germline, CDR1 is MNHNY and CDR2 is SVGAGI (reference sequence). Trimming removed 8 bases from V and 9 bases from J, with 13 bases in between. This CDR3 spans 11 amino acids.

This clonotype was recorded at least ten times. V and J are TRBV7-9 and TRBJ1-1; D gene ambiguous. Per germline, CDR1 SEHNR and CDR2 FQNEAQ (reference sequence). The CDR3 loop spans 14 amino acids. Trimming pared 5 bases from V and 5 bases from J, leaving 15 bases between. In nucleotides, the CDR3 is TGTGCCAGCAGCCTAAGGCAGCTACAGACTGAAGCTTTCTTT. This sequence encodes CASSLRQLQTEAFF.

This clonotype has a count of ten or more. The chain is built from TRBV29-1 and TRBJ2-4; TRBD1 is a possible D gene (5 bases). Trimming left V 0 bases short and J 0 bases short, with 9 bases between. CDR3 size: 15 residues. Germline values: CDR1 SQVTM, CDR2 ANQGSEA. The CDR3 nucleotides read TGCAGCGTTGAAGATGGACAAATAGCCAAAAACATTCAGTACTTC. Translated, it gives CSVEDGQIAKNIQYF.

This clonotype appeared many times. The J gene is TRBJ2-3, the V gene TRBV2; D is uncertain. The CDR3 covers 12 residues. CDR1 and CDR2 (germline): SNHLY, FYNNEI. V was clipped by 2 bases and J by 5 bases, with 5 bases between them. This CDR3 is CASSEWVDTQYF. The DNA for the CDR3 is TGTGCCAGCAGTGAATGGGTAGATACGCAGTATTTT.

The genes are TRBV2 and TRBJ1-4, with D unclear. The CDR3 spans 13 residues. Germline CDR1 reads SNHLY; CDR2 reads FYNNEI. V lost 3 bases, J lost 8 bases, and 10 bases lay in between. CDR3 bases: TGTGCCAGCAGTGAGGGGTTGGGGGAAAAACTGTTTTTT. Translation: CASSEGLGEKLFF. The whole variable domain, filled in from reference TRBV2 and TRBJ1-4, reads EPEVTQTPSHQVTQMGQEVILRCVPISNHLYFYWYRQILGQKVEFLVSFYNNEISEKSEIFDDQFSVERPDGSNFTLKIRSTKLEDSAMYFCASSEGLGEKLFFGSGTQLSVL.

This clonotype showed up just a few times. The V call is TRBV18, the J call TRBJ1-5; D gene uncertain. This CDR3 has 15 residues. Looked up from germline, CDR1 is KGHSH and CDR2 is LQKENI. The ends were cut back, 0 bases at V and 2 bases at J, with 8 bases in the middle. The CDR3 coding sequence is TGTGCCAGCTCACCACCCGATTGGGGCAATCAGCCCCAGCATTTT. Residues: CASSPPDWGNQPQHF.

This clonotype appeared many times. The rearrangement joins TRBV6-5 to TRBJ2-5; TRBD1 or TRBD2 may be the D gene (5 bases each). V lost 5 bases and J 2 bases, leaving 24 bases between the germline ends. The CDR3 has 18 amino acids. Germline assignment: CDR1 MNHEY and CDR2 SVGAGI. In nucleotides, the CDR3 is TGTGCCAGCAGTCCCCCGGGACCTCCATGGTGGGGGCAAGAGACCCAGTACTTC. This translates into CASSPPGPPWWGQETQYF.

The chain couples TRBV29-1 to TRBJ2-7; TRBD1 matches at 7 bases. V lost 4 bases, J lost 3 bases, and 6 bases stayed unmatched. Germline V lookup: CDR1 SQVTM, CDR2 ANQGSEA. The CDR3 covers 13 residues. The CDR3 protein is CSVGGQQFYEQYF. DNA of the CDR3: TGCAGCGTTGGGGGACAGCAATTCTACGAGCAGTACTTC.

In this sample, this clonotype turned up many times. This chain joins TRBV6-2 or TRBV6-3 and TRBJ1-6, with TRBD1 matching over 10 bases. V lost 8 bases to trimming and J lost 7 bases; unmatched junction nucleotides: 2. The CDR3 is 13 residues long. Germline V gene data show CDR1 as MNHEY and CDR2 as SVGEGT. The CDR3 DNA reads as TGTGCCAGCGGGACAGGGGAGAATTCACCCCTCCACTTT. This encodes CASGTGENSPLHF.

In its sample, this clonotype was seen a few times. The chain is built from TRBV4-3 and TRBJ1-3, with D possibly matching TRBD1 (5 bases). Trimming took 0 bases from V and 8 from J, leaving 14 bases between them. CDR3 length: 15 amino acids. Per the germline V gene, CDR1 is LGHNA and CDR2 is YSLEER. The CDR3 coding sequence is TGCGCCAGCAGCCAAGAGCCTGCCCGGGGGTACACCATATATTTT. This encodes CASSQEPARGYTIYF.